Shown below are 28 T cell receptor beta chains from a single sample sequenced in a study of T cells after somatic rescue of genetic block. Profiled with immunoSEQ multiplex PCR; TCRdb holds only in-frame clones, not every one. The sample lists 100,000 to 120,000 clones, around nine tenths seen once, with approximately 1.3% in the top ten. The sample was peripheral blood mononuclear cells (PBMCs). Every receptor here comes from a woman younger than 35.

The rearrangement uses TRBV2 and TRBJ2-4; 9 positions agree with TRBD1. Losses at the gene ends were 4 bases for V and 4 bases for J; bases not matched to a gene: 5. The CDR3 length is 15 residues. CDR1 and CDR2 from the germline V gene are SNHLY and FYNNEI. The CDR3 spells CASSGPGTGKNIQYF. CDR3 bases: TGTGCCAGCAGTGGACCCGGGACAGGGAAAAACATTCAGTACTTC.

The chain has TRBV19 and TRBJ1-2; 8 bases agree with TRBD1. Germline CDR1 and CDR2: LNHDA and SQIVND (reference sequence). CDR3 length equals 18 residues. V shed 6 bases, J shed 3 bases, and the junction held 18 bases outside the gene matches. The CDR3 loop is CASSPPDRGPGTDYGYTF. Written as DNA, the CDR3 is TGTGCCAGTAGCCCCCCCGACAGGGGACCCGGGACCGACTATGGCTACACCTTC.

V is TRBV6-5 and J is TRBJ2-5, with 9 nucleotides matching TRBD2. Germline CDR1 and CDR2: MNHEY and SVGAGI. The CDR3 is made up of 14 amino acids. The V segment lost 6 bases and the J segment 6 bases; nucleotides outside the gene matches: 8. CDR3 in DNA: TGTGCCAGCAGGTCCGGACTAGCGAAAAAGACCCAGTACTTC. It yields the protein CASRSGLAKKTQYF.

The J gene is TRBJ1-2, the V gene TRBV28; TRBD1 matches 12 bases. The CDR3 covers 16 residues. Trimming cost V 5 bases and J 7 bases; bases outside gene matches: 11. CDR1 MDHEN and CDR2 SYDVKM come from the germline V gene. The CDR3 DNA reads as TGTGCCAGCAGTCCGATGACCTGGGACAGGGGGCCTGGCTACACCTTC. Protein sequence: CASSPMTWDRGPGYTF.

The rearrangement joins TRBV7-2 to TRBJ1-1; weak D call: TRBD1 (5 bases). Germline V CDR1 and CDR2: SGHTA, FQGNSA. Trimming removed 5 bases from V and 13 bases from J, with 20 bases in between. The CDR3 extends over 13 amino acids. As DNA, the CDR3 is TGTGCCAGCAGCCTCGGTGTGGGGGGAGGTGGTTTCTTT. Translation: CASSLGVGGGGFF.

The gene calls are TRBV2 and TRBJ2-7; maybe TRBD2 (6 bases). Germline V gives CDR1 SNHLY, CDR2 FYNNEI. This CDR3 is built from 13 residues. V gave up 4 bases and J gave up 2 bases, with 9 bases separating them. The CDR3 nucleotides are TGTGCCAGCAGTGGGCCGGGGGCCTACGAGCAGTACTTC. Translating gives CASSGPGAYEQYF.

V and J are TRBV7-9 and TRBJ1-2; 7 bases line up with TRBD1. The CDR3 consists of 14 residues. CDR1 and CDR2 (germline): SEHNR, FQNEAQ (reference sequence). J was trimmed by 2 bases and V by 4 bases; bases with no gene match: 4. This CDR3 reads CASSSTGVNYGYTF. The CDR3 nucleotides are TGTGCCAGCAGCTCTACAGGGGTGAACTATGGCTACACCTTC.

V and J are TRBV9 and TRBJ2-3, with 10 positions matching TRBD2. CDR1 and CDR2 from the germline V gene are SGDLS and YYNGEE. The CDR3 sequence is 17 residues long. Trimming removed 4 bases from V and 4 bases from J; junction bases left unmatched: 12. CDR3 protein: CASSSPERGGQADTQYF. CDR3 in DNA: TGTGCCAGCAGCTCCCCTGAGCGGGGGGGCCAAGCAGATACGCAGTATTTT.

V gene TRBV6-6 combines with J gene TRBJ1-5; D is possibly TRBD1 (5 bases). Deletions cut 2 bases from V and 3 bases from J, with 8 bases between. CDR3 size: 14 residues. Germline V gene sequence: CDR1 MNHNY, CDR2 SVGAGI (reference sequence). CDR3 in DNA: TGTGCCAGCAGTTACGGGGCAGTCAATCAGCCCCAGCATTTT. Its translation is CASSYGAVNQPQHF.

V gene TRBV11-2 combines with J gene TRBJ2-3, with D perhaps matching TRBD1 (6 bases). Per germline, CDR1 SGHAT and CDR2 FQNNGV. The CDR3 sequence is 15 residues long. Between the trimmed V and J ends, which lost 5 bases and 0 bases, there was a span of 12 bases. In nucleotides, the CDR3 is TGTGCCAGCAGCGGCAGGGGTTCTAGCACAGATACGCAGTATTTT. The encoded protein is CASSGRGSSTDTQYF. Full variable domain (remainder filled in from reference TRBV11-2 and TRBJ2-3): EAGVAQSPRYKIIEKRQSVAFWCNPISGHATLYWYQQILGQGPKLLIQFQNNGVVDDSQLPKDRFSAERLKGVDSTLKIQPAKLEDSAVYLCASSGRGSSTDTQYFGPGTRLTVL.

The V gene is TRBV4-1, the J gene TRBJ1-2; D is uncertain. With 1 base removed from V and 6 bases from J, the gap between germline ends came to 9 bases. CDR1 is MGHRA and CDR2 is YSYEKL in the germline V gene. The CDR3 has 13 amino acids. CDR3 sequence: CASSQARGDGYTF. The CDR3 DNA is TGCGCCAGCAGCCAAGCCCGTGGGGATGGCTACACCTTC.

The J gene is TRBJ2-2, the V gene TRBV7-9; D might be TRBD1 (5 bases). The CDR3 runs 15 residues. Germline CDR1 is SEHNR and CDR2 is FQNEAQ (reference sequence). Trimming shortened V by 2 bases and J by 5 bases, and 12 bases separated the two germline ends. CDR3 residues: CASSLRGLGTGELFF. In DNA, the CDR3 is TGTGCCAGCAGCTTAAGGGGCCTAGGGACCGGGGAGCTGTTTTTT. Looking up the rest from reference TRBV7-9 and TRBJ2-2 gives the full variable domain: DTGVSQNPRHKITKRGQNVTFRCDPISEHNRLYWYRQTLGQGPEFLTYFQNEAQLEKSRLLSDRFSAERPKGSFSTLEIQRTEQGDSAMYLCASSLRGLGTGELFFGEGSRLTVL.

The V gene is TRBV30, the J gene TRBJ2-2, with D perhaps matching TRBD1 (6 bases). Trimming removed 6 bases from V and 4 bases from J, with 21 bases in between. Germline lookup yields CDR1 GTSNPN and CDR2 SVGIG (reference sequence). The CDR3 is made up of 16 amino acids. The CDR3 sequence: CACSMVGGSGTGELFF. In DNA form, the CDR3 reads TGTGCCTGCTCAATGGTAGGGGGTTCAGGCACCGGGGAGCTGTTTTTT.

The CDR3 DNA reads TGCGCCAGCAGCCCCGCGAGCGAGCAGTACTTC. It specifies CASSPASEQYF. This chain uses TRBV4-3 with TRBJ2-7; no firm D call. The CDR3 has 11 amino acids. The germline V gene encodes CDR1 LGHNA and CDR2 YSLEER. Trimming took 4 bases from V and 6 from J, leaving 7 bases between them.

V usage is TRBV2 and J usage is TRBJ2-3, with D tentatively TRBD2 (6 bases). The V end was cut by 9 bases, the J end by 4 bases, with 14 bases between. The germline V gene encodes CDR1 SNHLY and CDR2 FYNNEI. This CDR3 has 13 amino acids. CDR3 sequence (DNA): TGTGCCAGATCCGGGACTTCCGCAGATACGCAGTATTTT. This codes for CARSGTSADTQYF.

The V gene is TRBV18, the J gene TRBJ1-4; D perhaps matches TRBD1 (5 bases). The V end was cut by 3 bases, the J end by 8 bases, with 13 bases between. Germline lookup yields CDR1 KGHSH and CDR2 LQKENI. The CDR3 has 14 amino acids. The CDR3 is CASSPMAGLEKLFF. The DNA for the CDR3 is TGTGCCAGCTCACCGATGGCAGGGCTCGAAAAACTGTTTTTT.

The chain has TRBV7-8 and TRBJ2-7; D perhaps matches TRBD1 (5 bases). V lost 0 bases, J lost 0 bases, and 12 bases lay in between. Germline lookup yields CDR1 SGHVS and CDR2 FQNEAQ. The CDR3 has 16 residues. Here the CDR3 DNA reads TGTGCCAGCAGCTTAGCCAGGGTACCAAGCTCCTACGAGCAGTACTTC. Translation gives CASSLARVPSSYEQYF.

The rearrangement uses TRBV13 and TRBJ2-7, with D hard to call. The ends were cut back, 5 bases at V and 0 bases at J, with 11 bases in the middle. The CDR3 contains 14 residues. Germline assignment: CDR1 PRHDT and CDR2 FYEKMQ (reference sequence). CDR3 loop: CASSISALSYEQYF. Here the CDR3 DNA reads TGTGCCAGCAGCATCTCAGCACTCTCCTACGAGCAGTACTTC.

This chain uses TRBV15 with TRBJ2-7, with D possibly matching TRBD2 (6 bases). In germline, CDR1 is LNHNV, CDR2 YYDKDF (reference sequence). The CDR3 is 15 amino acids. Trimming cost V 0 bases and J 4 bases, with 13 bases left between them. The CDR3 region has the DNA TGTGCCACCAGCAGAGATTGGGGACTTACTTACGAGCAGTACTTC. This gives the protein CATSRDWGLTYEQYF. The full variable domain, in which reference TRBV15 and TRBJ2-7 provide the parts outside the CDR3, is DAMVIQNPRYQVTQFGKPVTLSCSQTLNHNVMYWYQQKSSQAPKLLFHYYDKDFNNEADTPDNFQSRRPNTSFCFLDIRSPGLGDTAMYLCATSRDWGLTYEQYFGPGTRLTVT.

This sequence joins TRBV12-5 and TRBJ2-7; TRBD2 aligns across 8 bases. Germline CDR1 and CDR2: LGHNT and FRNRAP. Unmatched junction bases numbered 12, after V lost 0 bases and J lost 2 bases. This CDR3 has 18 residues. The CDR3 region has the DNA TGTGCTAGTGGTTTGGTACGGGGGTCTAGCGGGTGGCCCTACGAGCAGTACTTC. It codes for CASGLVRGSSGWPYEQYF.

This chain uses TRBV5-4 with TRBJ2-2, with D possibly being TRBD1 (5 bases). This CDR3 spans 16 amino acids. From germline, CDR1 is SGHNT and CDR2 YYREEE (reference sequence). V was trimmed by 3 bases and J by 1 base, leaving 13 bases between them. The CDR3 nucleotides read TGTGCCAGCAGCTATCCAGGGCGTAGGAACACCGGGGAGCTGTTTTTT. This sequence encodes CASSYPGRRNTGELFF.

This chain's CDR3 is CASSFPGATEAFF. The DNA of the CDR3 is TGTGCCAGCAGCTTCCCGGGTGCGACGGAAGCTTTCTTT. V and J are TRBV7-9 and TRBJ1-1, with D unclear. This CDR3 contains 13 residues. V was trimmed by 3 bases and J by 8 bases, leaving 13 bases between them. CDR1 is SEHNR, CDR2 FQNEAQ, per germline (reference sequence).

This chain joins TRBV9 and TRBJ2-1, with D possibly matching TRBD1 (5 bases). This CDR3 is built from 14 residues. Germline V gene lookup returns CDR1 SGDLS and CDR2 YYNGEE. V was shortened by 1 base and J by 7 bases, with 12 bases between the two germline ends. CDR3 region: CASSVSGALNEQFF. The CDR3 coding sequence is TGTGCCAGCAGCGTATCTGGGGCCCTAAATGAGCAGTTCTTC. The full variable domain, in which reference TRBV9 and TRBJ2-1 provide the parts outside the CDR3, is DSGVTQTPKHLITATGQRVTLRCSPRSGDLSVYWYQQSLDQGLQFLIQYYNGEERAKGNILERFSAQQFPDLHSELNLSSLELGDSALYFCASSVSGALNEQFFGPGTRLTVL.

The rearrangement joins TRBV9 to TRBJ1-4; TRBD1 might be the D (6 bases). V was trimmed by 0 bases and J by 8 bases, leaving 14 bases between them. The germline V gene encodes CDR1 SGDLS and CDR2 YYNGEE. There are 15 residues in the CDR3. The CDR3 protein is CASSVASGGAEKLFF. The CDR3 DNA follows: TGTGCCAGCAGCGTAGCTTCGGGGGGCGCGGAAAAACTGTTTTTT.

This clone was counted a single time. The rearrangement joins TRBV11-2 to TRBJ1-4; D is uncertain. V lost 5 bases to trimming and J lost 4 bases, with 5 bases between them. CDR1 is SGHAT, CDR2 FQNNGV, per germline. The CDR3 has 12 residues. Here the CDR3 DNA reads TGTGCCAGCAGCCCCTTTAATGAAAAACTGTTTTTT. This gives the protein CASSPFNEKLFF.

The chain employs TRBV5-1 and TRBJ1-1; the match to TRBD1 covers 8 bases. CDR1 is SGHRS, CDR2 YFSETQ, per germline. The trim removed 4 bases at V and 0 bases at J, leaving 8 bases unmatched. This CDR3 contains 16 residues. For the CDR3, the DNA is TGCGCCAGCAGCCCTGGACAGGGAGTCATGAACACTGAAGCTTTCTTT. Encoded protein: CASSPGQGVMNTEAFF.

This chain connects TRBV18 to TRBJ2-7; unclear D gene. Germline loops: CDR1 KGHSH, CDR2 LQKENI. Trimming removed 0 bases from V and 3 bases from J, with 21 bases in between. This CDR3 spans 18 amino acids. The CDR3 DNA reads as TGTGCCAGCTCACCACCGGTGGTAATAACACAGCTTCTCTACGAGCAGTACTTC. Translating it yields CASSPPVVITQLLYEQYF.

J is TRBJ1-1 and V is TRBV6-5; tentative D call: TRBD1 (6 bases). V gave up 0 bases and J gave up 3 bases, with 11 bases separating them. From germline, CDR1 is MNHEY and CDR2 SVGAGI. This CDR3 spans 15 amino acids. The CDR3 DNA reads as TGTGCCAGCAGTTACTCGCTAGGGGGGTACACTGAAGCTTTCTTT. It translates to CASSYSLGGYTEAFF.